A selection of T cell receptor beta chains follows, all from one sample in a study of cytomegalovirus exposure and HLA in healthy donors. The method was immunoSEQ multiplex PCR; TCRdb's version includes in-frame clones alone and lacks a portion of them. The table has about 120,000 clones, 60% to 80% seen once. Material: PBMCs. The receptors shown here come from a human donor in good health. The CDR3 runs from the conserved cysteine through the conserved F or W. The order of the fields is CDR3 protein, J gene, CDR3 length, V gene.

CASSQEYRGSYTEAFF	TRBJ1-1	16	TRBV4-1
CASSATGSGEQYF	TRBJ2-7	13	TRBV7-2
CASSMESGTSFNEQFF	TRBJ2-1	16	TRBV19
CAISGDTIQAFF	TRBJ1-1	12	TRBV10-3
CASSQRNRDRGNEQFF	TRBJ2-1	16	TRBV14
CASSPSGRTVNTEAFF	TRBJ1-1	16	TRBV11-2
CASTRLAERETQYF	TRBJ2-5	14	TRBV28
CAWGRQGIQRGELFF	TRBJ2-2	15	TRBV30
CASISTGRSTDTQYF	TRBJ2-3	15	TRBV6-1
CASSLAGGATDTQYF	TRBJ2-3	15	TRBV5-1
CASRGLLLGGNGYTF	TRBJ1-2	15	TRBV6-1